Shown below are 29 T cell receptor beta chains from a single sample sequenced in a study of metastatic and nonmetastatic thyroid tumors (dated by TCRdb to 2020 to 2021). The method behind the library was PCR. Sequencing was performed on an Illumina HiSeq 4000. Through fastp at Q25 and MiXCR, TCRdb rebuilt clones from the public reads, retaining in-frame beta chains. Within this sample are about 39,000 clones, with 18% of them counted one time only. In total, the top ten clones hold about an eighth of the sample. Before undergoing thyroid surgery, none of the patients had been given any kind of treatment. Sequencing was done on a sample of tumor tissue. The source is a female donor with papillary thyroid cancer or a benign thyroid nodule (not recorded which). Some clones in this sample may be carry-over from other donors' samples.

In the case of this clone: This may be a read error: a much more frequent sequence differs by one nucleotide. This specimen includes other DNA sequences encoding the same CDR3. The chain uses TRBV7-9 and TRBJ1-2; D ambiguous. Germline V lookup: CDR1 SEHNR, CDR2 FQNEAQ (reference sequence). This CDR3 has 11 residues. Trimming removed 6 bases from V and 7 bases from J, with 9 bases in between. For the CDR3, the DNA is TGTGCCAGCAGGTGGGCTCTTGGCTACACCTTC. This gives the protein CASRWALGYTF.

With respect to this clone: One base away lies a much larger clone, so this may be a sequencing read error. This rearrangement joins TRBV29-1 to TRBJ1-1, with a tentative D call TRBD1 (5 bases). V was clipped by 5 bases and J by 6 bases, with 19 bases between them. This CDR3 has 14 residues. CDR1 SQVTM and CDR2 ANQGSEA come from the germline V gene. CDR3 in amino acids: CSVSPWGLFAEAFF. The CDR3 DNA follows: TGCAGCGTTAGCCCATGGGGCTTGTTCGCTGAAGCTTTCTTT.

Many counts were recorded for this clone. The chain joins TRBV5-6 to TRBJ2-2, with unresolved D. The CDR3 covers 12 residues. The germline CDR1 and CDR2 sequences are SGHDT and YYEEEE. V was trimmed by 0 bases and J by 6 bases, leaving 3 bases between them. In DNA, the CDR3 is TGTGCCAGCAGCTTGGATCCCGGGGAGCTGTTTTTT. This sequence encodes CASSLDPGELFF.

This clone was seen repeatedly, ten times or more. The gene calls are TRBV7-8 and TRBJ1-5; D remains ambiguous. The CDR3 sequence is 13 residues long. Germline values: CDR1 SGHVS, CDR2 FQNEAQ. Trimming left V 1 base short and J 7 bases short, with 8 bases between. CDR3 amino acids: CASSLELGQPQHF. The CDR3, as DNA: TGTGCCAGCAGCTTAGAACTTGGACAGCCCCAGCATTTT.

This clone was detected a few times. The DNA of the CDR3 is TGTGCCACTACTACTAGGGCTAGCTCTGGGGCCAACGTCCTGACTTTC. This encodes CATTTRASSGANVLTF. This chain links TRBV6-1 with TRBJ2-6, with a tentative D call TRBD2 (5 bases). This CDR3 is 16 amino acids long. The V gene lost 10 bases and the J gene lost 0 bases, with 16 bases spanning the gap. In germline, CDR1 is MNHNS, CDR2 SASEGT.

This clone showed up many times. The CDR3 DNA is TGCAGTGCTGCCACTAGCGGGGGGAACCCAGATACGCAGTATTTT. Protein product: CSAATSGGNPDTQYF. This chain joins TRBV20-1 and TRBJ2-3; 12 bases are shared with TRBD2. The CDR3 totals 15 residues. In germline, CDR1 is DFQATT, CDR2 SNEGSKA (reference sequence). Trimming removed 5 bases from V and 4 bases from J; junction bases left unmatched: 7.

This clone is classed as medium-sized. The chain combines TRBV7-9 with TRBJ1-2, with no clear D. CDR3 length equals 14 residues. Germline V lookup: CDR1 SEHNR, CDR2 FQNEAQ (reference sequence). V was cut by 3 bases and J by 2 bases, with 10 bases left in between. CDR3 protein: CASSLSQANYGYTF. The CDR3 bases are TGTGCCAGCAGCTTGTCCCAGGCAAACTATGGCTACACCTTC.

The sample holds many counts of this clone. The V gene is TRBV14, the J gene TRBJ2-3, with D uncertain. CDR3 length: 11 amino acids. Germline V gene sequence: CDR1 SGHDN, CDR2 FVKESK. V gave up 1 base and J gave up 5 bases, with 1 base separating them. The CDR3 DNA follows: TGTGCCAGCAGCCAAGGAGATACGCAGTATTTT. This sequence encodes CASSQGDTQYF.

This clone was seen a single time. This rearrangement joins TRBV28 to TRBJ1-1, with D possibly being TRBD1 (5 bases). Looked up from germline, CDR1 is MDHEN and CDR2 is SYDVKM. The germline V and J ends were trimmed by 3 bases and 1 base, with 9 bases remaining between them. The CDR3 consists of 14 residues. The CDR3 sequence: CASSLPTENTEAFF. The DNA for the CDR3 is TGTGCCAGCAGTTTGCCGACAGAGAACACTGAAGCTTTCTTT. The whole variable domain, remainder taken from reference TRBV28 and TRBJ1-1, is DVKVTQSSRYLVKRTGEKVFLECVQDMDHENMFWYRQDPGLGLRLIYFSYDVKMKEKGDIPEGYSVSREKKERFSLILESASTNQTSMYLCASSLPTENTEAFFGQGTRLTVV.

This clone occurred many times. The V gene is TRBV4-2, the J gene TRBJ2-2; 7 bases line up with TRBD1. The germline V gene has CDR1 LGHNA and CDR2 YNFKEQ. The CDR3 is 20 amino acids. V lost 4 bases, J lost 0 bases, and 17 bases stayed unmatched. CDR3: CASSPSWATGIRANTGELFF. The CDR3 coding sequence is TGTGCCAGCAGCCCCTCCTGGGCGACAGGGATTAGGGCGAACACCGGGGAGCTGTTTTTT.

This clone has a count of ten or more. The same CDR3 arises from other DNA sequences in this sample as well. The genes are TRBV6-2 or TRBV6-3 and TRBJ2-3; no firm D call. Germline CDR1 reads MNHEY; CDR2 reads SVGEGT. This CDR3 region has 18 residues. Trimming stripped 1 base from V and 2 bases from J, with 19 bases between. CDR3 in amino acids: CASSYYLGLQPPTDTQYF. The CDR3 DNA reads TGTGCCAGCAGTTACTATCTGGGGTTGCAGCCCCCCACAGATACGCAGTATTTT.

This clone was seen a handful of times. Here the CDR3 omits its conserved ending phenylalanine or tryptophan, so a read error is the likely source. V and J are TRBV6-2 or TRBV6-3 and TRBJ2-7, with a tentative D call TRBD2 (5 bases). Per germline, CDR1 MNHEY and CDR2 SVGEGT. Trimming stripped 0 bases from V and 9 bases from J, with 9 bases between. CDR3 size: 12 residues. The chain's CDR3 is CASSYSDGMQYL. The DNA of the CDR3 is TGTGCCAGCAGTTACTCGGACGGGATGCAGTACCTC.

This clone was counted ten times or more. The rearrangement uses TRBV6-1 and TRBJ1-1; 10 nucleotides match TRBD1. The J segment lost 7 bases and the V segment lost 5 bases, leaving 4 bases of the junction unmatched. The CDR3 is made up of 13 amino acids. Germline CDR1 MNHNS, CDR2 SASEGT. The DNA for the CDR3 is TGTGCCAGCAGTCGGACAGGGGGTTTTGAAGCTTTCTTT. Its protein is CASSRTGGFEAFF.

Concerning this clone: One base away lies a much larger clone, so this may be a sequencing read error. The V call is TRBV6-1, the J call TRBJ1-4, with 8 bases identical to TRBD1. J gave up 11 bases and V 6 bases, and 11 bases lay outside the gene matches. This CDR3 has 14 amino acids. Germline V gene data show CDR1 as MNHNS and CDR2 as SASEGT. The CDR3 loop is CASSLVPGQVKLFF. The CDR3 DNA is TGTGCCAGCAGCTTAGTACCGGGACAGGTTAAACTGTTTTTT.

CDR3 sequence reads: CAGTGTGSVMCGELFF. CDR3 DNA sequence: TGTGCCGGCACCGGGACAGGTTCGGTGATGTGCGGGGAGCTGTTTTTT. The genes are TRBV6-1 and TRBJ2-2; 8 bases match TRBD1. This CDR3 is built from 16 residues. V gave up 11 bases and J gave up 7 bases; unmatched junction bases: 18. The V gene's germline CDR1 is MNHNS and CDR2 SASEGT.

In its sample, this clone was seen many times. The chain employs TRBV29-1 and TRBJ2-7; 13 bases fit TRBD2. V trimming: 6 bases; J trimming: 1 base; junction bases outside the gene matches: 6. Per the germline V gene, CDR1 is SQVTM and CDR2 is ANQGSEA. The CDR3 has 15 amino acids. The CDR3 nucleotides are TGCAGCGTCAAGAGGACTAGCGGGAGTTCCTACGAGCAGTACTTC. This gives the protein CSVKRTSGSSYEQYF.

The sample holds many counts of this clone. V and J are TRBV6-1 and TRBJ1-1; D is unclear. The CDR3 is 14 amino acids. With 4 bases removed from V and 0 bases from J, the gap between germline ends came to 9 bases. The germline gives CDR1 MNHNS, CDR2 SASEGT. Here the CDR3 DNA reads TGTGCCAGCAGTGTTGCAGGAATGAACACTGAAGCTTTCTTT. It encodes CASSVAGMNTEAFF.

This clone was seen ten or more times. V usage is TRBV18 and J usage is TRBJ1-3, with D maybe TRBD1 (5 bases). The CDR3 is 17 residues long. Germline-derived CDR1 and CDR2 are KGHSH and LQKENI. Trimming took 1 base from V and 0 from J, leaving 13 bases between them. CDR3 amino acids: CASSPRLSGGSGNTIYF. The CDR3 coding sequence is TGTGCCAGCTCACCACGTCTCTCCGGGGGCTCTGGAAACACCATATATTTT.

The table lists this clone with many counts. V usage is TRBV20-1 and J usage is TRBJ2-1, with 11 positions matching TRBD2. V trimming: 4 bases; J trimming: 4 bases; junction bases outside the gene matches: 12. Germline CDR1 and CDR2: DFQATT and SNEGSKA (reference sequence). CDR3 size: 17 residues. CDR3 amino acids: CSAKLAGEFLGYNEQFF. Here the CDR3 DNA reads TGCAGTGCTAAACTAGCGGGAGAATTCCTAGGATACAATGAGCAGTTCTTC.

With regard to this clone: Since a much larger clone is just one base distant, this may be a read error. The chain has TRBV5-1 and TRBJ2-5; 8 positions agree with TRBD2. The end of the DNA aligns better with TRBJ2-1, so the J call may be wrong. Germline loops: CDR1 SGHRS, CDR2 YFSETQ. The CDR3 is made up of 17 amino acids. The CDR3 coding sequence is TGCGCCAGCAGCTCCTTCGTTGCTAGCGGGCTAAACAATGAGCAGTTCTTC. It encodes CASSSFVASGLNNEQFF.

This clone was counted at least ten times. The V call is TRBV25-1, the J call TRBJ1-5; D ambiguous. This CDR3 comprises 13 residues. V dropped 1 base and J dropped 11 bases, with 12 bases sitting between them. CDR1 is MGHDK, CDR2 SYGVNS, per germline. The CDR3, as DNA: TGTGCCAGCAGTGAATCCGATTTTGGGTCCCAGCATTTT. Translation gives CASSESDFGSQHF.

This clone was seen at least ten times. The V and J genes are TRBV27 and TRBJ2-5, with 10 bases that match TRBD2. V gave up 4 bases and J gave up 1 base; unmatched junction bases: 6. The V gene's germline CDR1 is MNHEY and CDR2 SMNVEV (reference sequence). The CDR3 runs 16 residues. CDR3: CASSWGSGGAQETQYF. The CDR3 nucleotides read TGTGCCAGCAGTTGGGGCAGCGGGGGGGCCCAAGAGACCCAGTACTTC.

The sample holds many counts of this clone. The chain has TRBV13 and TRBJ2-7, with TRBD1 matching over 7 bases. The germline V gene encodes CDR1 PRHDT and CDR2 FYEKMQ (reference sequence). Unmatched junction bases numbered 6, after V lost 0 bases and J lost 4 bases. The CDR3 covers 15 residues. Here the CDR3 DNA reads TGTGCCAGCAGCTTAGGCCTGGGACAGTATTACGAGCAGTACTTC. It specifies CASSLGLGQYYEQYF.

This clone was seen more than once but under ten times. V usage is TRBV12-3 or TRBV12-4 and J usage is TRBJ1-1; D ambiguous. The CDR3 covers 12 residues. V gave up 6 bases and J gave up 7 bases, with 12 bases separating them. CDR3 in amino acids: CASSRGEGEAFF. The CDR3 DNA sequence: TGTGCCAGCAGCCGTGGAGAGGGTGAAGCTTTCTTT.

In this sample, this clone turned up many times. CDR3 bases: TGCGCCAGCAGCCACGGTGGAACTAATGAAAAACTGTTTTTT. Its translation: CASSHGGTNEKLFF. The chain is built from TRBV4-1 and TRBJ1-4; D is undetermined. Germline V gene data show CDR1 as MGHRA and CDR2 as YSYEKL. The CDR3 is 14 residues long. Trimming shortened V by 3 bases and J by 1 base, and 6 bases separated the two germline ends.

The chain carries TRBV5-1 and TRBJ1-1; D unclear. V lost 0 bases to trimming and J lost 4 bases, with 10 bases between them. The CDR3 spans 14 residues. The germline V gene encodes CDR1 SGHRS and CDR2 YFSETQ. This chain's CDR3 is CASSLEGFGTEAFF. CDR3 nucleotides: TGCGCCAGCAGCTTGGAAGGGTTTGGCACTGAAGCTTTCTTT.

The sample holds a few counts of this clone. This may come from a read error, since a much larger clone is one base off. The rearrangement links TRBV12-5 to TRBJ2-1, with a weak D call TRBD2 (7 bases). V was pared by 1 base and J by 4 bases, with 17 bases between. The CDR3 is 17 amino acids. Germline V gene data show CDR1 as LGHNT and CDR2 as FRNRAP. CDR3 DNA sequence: TGTGCTAGTGGTTTGGCCTGGGGAGGGGGACAATACAATGAGCAGTTCTTC. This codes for CASGLAWGGGQYNEQFF.

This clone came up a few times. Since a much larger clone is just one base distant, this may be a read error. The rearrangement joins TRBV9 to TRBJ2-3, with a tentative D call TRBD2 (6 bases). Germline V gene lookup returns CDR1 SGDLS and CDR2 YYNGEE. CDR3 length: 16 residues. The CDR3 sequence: CASSEDGLPGTGTQYF. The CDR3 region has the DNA TGTGCCAGCAGCGAAGACGGACTACCAGGCACAGGTACGCAGTATTTT.

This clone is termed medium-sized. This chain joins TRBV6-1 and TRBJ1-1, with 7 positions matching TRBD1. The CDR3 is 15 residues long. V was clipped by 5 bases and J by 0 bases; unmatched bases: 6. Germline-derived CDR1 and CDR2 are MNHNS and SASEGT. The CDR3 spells CASSKGQSLNTEAFF. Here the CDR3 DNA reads TGTGCCAGCAGTAAGGGACAGTCCTTGAACACTGAAGCTTTCTTT.